The clone carrying this T cell receptor beta chain was counted at least ten times. Its antigen is unknown. CDR1 and CDR2 (germline): SGHRS, YFSETQ. This CDR3 contains 14 residues. Trimming took 8 bases from V and 6 from J; bases not matched to a gene: 8. Study-level results: Tumor Tregs overlapped most with tumor, then blood, naive CD4+ cells.

The sorted Tregs were CD4+CD25+CD127-/low cells. TCRdb used MiXCR to reprocess the 5' RACE reads, holding one entry per CDR3 protein. The table lists roughly 60,000 distinct CDR3 sequences, less than 30% of them singletons. Sequenced: tumor-infiltrating Tregs sorted from the breast tumor. The chain employs TRBV5-1 and TRBJ2-3; 11 nucleotides align to TRBD1. This clonotype was obtained from a female donor with breast cancer. DNA for the CDR3: TGCGCCAGGTGGACAGGGGGCTTGGGGGATACGCAGTATTTT. The encoded protein is CARWTGGLGDTQYF. Looking up the rest from reference TRBV5-1 and TRBJ2-3 gives the full variable domain: KAGVTQTPRYLIKTRGQQVTLSCSPISGHRSVSWYQQTPGQGLQFLFEYFSETQRNKGNFPGRFSGRQFSNSRSEMNVSTLELGDSALYLCARWTGGLGDTQYFGPGTRLTVL.